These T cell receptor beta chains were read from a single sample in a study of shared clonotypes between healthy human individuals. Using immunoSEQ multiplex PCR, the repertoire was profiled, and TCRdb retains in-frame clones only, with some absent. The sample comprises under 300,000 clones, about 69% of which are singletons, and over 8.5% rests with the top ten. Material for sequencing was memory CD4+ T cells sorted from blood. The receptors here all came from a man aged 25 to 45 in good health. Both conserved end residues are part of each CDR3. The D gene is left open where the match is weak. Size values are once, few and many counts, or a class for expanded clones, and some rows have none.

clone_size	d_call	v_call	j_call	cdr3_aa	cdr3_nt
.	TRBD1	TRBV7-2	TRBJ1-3	CASSQGGYGNTIYF	TGTGCCAGCAGCCAGGGGGGATATGGAAACACCATATATTTT
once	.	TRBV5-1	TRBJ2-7	CASSLAAGTPSYEQYF	TGCGCCAGCAGCTTGGCGGCAGGGACCCCCTCCTACGAGCAGTACTTC
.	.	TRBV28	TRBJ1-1	CASSQGLDTEAFF	TGTGCCAGCAGCCAGGGGTTGGACACTGAAGCTTTCTTT
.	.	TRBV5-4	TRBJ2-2	CASRSWTHGYTGELFF	TGTGCCAGCAGAAGTTGGACCCACGGTTACACCGGGGAGCTGTTTTTT
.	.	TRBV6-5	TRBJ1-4	CASGLGEKLFF	TGTGCCAGCGGCCTAGGTGAAAAACTGTTTTTT
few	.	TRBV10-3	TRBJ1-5	CAISEWGGNQPQHF	TGTGCCATCAGTGAGTGGGGCGGTAATCAGCCCCAGCATTTT
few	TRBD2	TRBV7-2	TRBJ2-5	CASSLPAGGRETQYF	TGTGCCAGCAGCTTACCAGCGGGAGGGCGAGAGACCCAGTACTTC
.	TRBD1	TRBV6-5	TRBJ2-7	CASSYTGQGAGEQYF	TGTGCCAGCAGTTACACAGGACAGGGGGCCGGCGAGCAGTACTTC
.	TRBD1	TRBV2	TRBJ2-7	CASSKDRDLAYEQYF	TGTGCCAGCAGTAAGGACAGGGACTTAGCCTACGAGCAGTACTTC
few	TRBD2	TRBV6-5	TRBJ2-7	CASTNGRIREYF	TGTGCCAGCACAAACGGGAGGATACGCGAGTACTTC
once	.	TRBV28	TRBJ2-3	CASSVPGITDTQYF	TGTGCCAGCAGTGTTCCTGGGATAACAGATACGCAGTATTTT
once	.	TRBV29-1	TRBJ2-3	CSVEALPSTDTQYF	TGCAGCGTTGAAGCCCTTCCCAGCACAGATACGCAGTATTTT
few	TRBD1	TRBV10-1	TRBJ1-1	CASSESGTGRAFF	TGCGCCAGCAGTGAGTCCGGGACAGGGCGTGCTTTCTTT
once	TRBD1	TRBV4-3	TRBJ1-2	CASSLNAGTGAYGYTF	TGCGCCAGCAGCCTAAATGCCGGGACAGGGGCCTATGGCTACACCTTC
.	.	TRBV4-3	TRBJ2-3	CASSQDYQHTRDTQYF	TGCGCCAGCAGCCAAGACTACCAACACACCCGAGATACGCAGTATTTT
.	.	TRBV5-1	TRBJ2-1	CASSFTIASYNEQFF	TGCGCCAGCAGCTTTACGATAGCGAGCTACAATGAGCAGTTCTTC
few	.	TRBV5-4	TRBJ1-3	CATKLRGPGNTIYF	TGTGCCACTAAACTCCGGGGGCCTGGAAACACCATATATTTT
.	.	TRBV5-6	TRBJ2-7	CASSLSGTGDYEQYF	TGTGCCAGCAGCTTGTCTGGGACCGGGGATTACGAGCAGTACTTC
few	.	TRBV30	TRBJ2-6	CAWGGISGANVLTF	TGTGCCTGGGGGGGCATTTCTGGGGCCAACGTCCTGACTTTC
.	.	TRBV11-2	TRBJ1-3	CASSLVASSGNTIYF	TGTGCCAGCAGCTTGGTGGCCAGCTCTGGAAACACCATATATTTT
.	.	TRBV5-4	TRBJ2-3	CASSDKAVTSTDTQYF	TGTGCCAGCAGCGATAAGGCAGTGACTAGCACAGATACGCAGTATTTT
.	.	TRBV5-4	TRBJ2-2	CASSLGGTYNTGELFF	TGTGCCAGCAGCTTAGGCGGGACATACAACACCGGGGAGCTGTTTTTT
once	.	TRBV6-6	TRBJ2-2	CASPRGSGTGELFF	TGTGCCAGCCCCCGGGGGAGTGGGACCGGGGAGCTGTTTTTT
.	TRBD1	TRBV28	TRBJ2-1	CASRRQGASYNEQFF	TGTGCCAGCAGACGACAGGGAGCCTCCTACAATGAGCAGTTCTTC
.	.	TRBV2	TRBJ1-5	CASSEGARDQPQHF	TGTGCCAGCAGTGAAGGGGCTCGGGATCAGCCCCAGCATTTT
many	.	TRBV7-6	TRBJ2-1	CASSLAGTRYNEQFF	TGTGCCAGCAGCTTAGCGGGAACTAGGTACAATGAGCAGTTCTTC
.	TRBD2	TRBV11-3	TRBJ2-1	CASSYLAGTDNEQFF	TGTGCCAGCAGCTACCTAGCGGGAACTGACAATGAGCAGTTCTTC
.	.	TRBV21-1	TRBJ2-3	CASSKSYRDRSTDTQYF	TGTGCCAGCAGCAAATCCTACAGGGACAGAAGCACAGATACGCAGTATTTT
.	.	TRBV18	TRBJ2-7	CASSPPGRVEQYF	TGTGCCAGCTCACCACCGGGCAGGGTCGAGCAGTACTTC
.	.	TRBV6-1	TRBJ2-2	CASSETGELFF	TGTGCCAGCAGTGAAACCGGGGAGCTGTTTTTT
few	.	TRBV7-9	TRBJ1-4	CASRNINEKLFF	TGTGCCAGCAGGAACATCAATGAAAAACTGTTTTTT